This record covers a single TCR beta chain. Study members were between about 18 and 89 years old and lived in around 24 US regions. Donors in Cohort 3 counted as recovered after two negative PCRs, clearance, or symptom resolution. Per germline, CDR1 SGHDT and CDR2 YYEEEE. J was trimmed by 4 bases and V by 1 base; bases with no gene match: 4. The CDR3 has 15 amino acids. Libraries were prepared by immunoSEQ multiplex PCR; TCRdb keeps only in-frame clonotypes and omits some of them. The sample shows 150,000 or so clones, 75% to 80% of them seen only once. The source of the sample is a study of blood T cell repertoires in COVID-19.

Material: PBMCs or T cells enriched from blood (not recorded which). This receptor was obtained from a woman in her forties or fifties who had recovered from COVID-19. The J gene is TRBJ2-1, the V gene TRBV5-6; 8 nucleotides agree with TRBD2. In DNA, the CDR3 is TGTGCCAGCAGCTTGACTAGCGGAGGGTACAATGAGCAGTTCTTC. Translation: CASSLTSGGYNEQFF.